The sequence of this T cell receptor (beta chain) was determined in a study of T cells in Graves' hyperthyroidism and ophthalmopathy. The investigators amplified TCR beta CDR3 regions from RNA transcripts. The study used the HTBI primer set for a first-round RT-PCR of the TCR CDR3. TCRdb itself ran the multiplex PCR reads through MiXCR, one entry per CDR3 protein. The repertoire holds a few hundred thousand distinct CDR3 sequences, around 42% seen once, with about 8.2% in the top ten. Points from the study as a whole: Blood also held most thyroid clonotypes expanded beyond 0.001. The model's output predicted ophthalmopathy at a median of around 6.9 months prior to onset.

V dropped 2 bases and J dropped 0 bases, with 10 bases sitting between them. CDR1 SGHTA and CDR2 FQGTGA come from the germline V gene. The CDR3 length is 15 residues. Turning to this clonotype: No antigen is known for it.

Graves' hyperthyroidism without ophthalmopathy progression within 18 months was termed stable. With a duration under 2 months, the hyperthyroidism was newly diagnosed in patients aged 18 to 65. The sequence was obtained from a woman under 30 with Graves' hyperthyroidism. The V call is TRBV7-3, the J call TRBJ1-2, with D uncertain. The sequencing sample was made of peripheral blood or thyroid tissue (not recorded which). The CDR3 sequence is CASSLVPESNYGYTF. The DNA for the CDR3 is TGTGCCAGCAGCTTAGTGCCGGAATCTAACTATGGCTACACCTTC. The variable domain in full, with the rest retrieved from reference TRBV7-3 and TRBJ1-2, is GAGVSQTPSNKVTEKGKYVELRCDPISGHTALYWYRQSLGQGPEFLIYFQGTGAADDSGLPNDRFFAVRPEGSVSTLKIQRTERGDSAVYLCASSLVPESNYGYTFGSGTRLTVV.